This T cell receptor beta chain was identified in a study of glioma-infiltrating T cells after dendritic cell vaccination. The CDR3 runs 15 residues. V shed 5 bases and J shed 4 bases, with 17 bases lying between them. Germline V CDR1 and CDR2: LNHDA, SQIVND (reference sequence). This clone appeared once. The antigen remains undetermined. Study results and limitations: Higher pretreatment TIL content predicted longer progression-free time and survival. Survival was not directly related to TCR clonality in these patients.

Amplification used 60 V beta primers and 13 J beta primers. Method: immunoSEQ multiplex PCR; TCRdb's copy keeps in-frame clones and lacks some. The sample holds about 58,000 clones, 85% to 90% seen once. Time point specified: after dendritic cell vaccination, including at tumor progression/relapse. PBMC sampling occurred before vaccination, two weeks after the third dose, and at progression. V usage is TRBV19 and J usage is TRBJ2-5, with a tentative D call TRBD2 (7 bases). This sequence originates from a human donor with glioblastoma. The starting material was blood, obtained after dendritic cell vaccination. The DNA of the CDR3 is TGTGCCAGTAGTGCCCAGGGCGGGGGCGGAGAGACCCAGTACTTC. Translating it yields CASSAQGGGGETQYF.